This T cell receptor (beta chain) is drawn from a study of blood T cell repertoires in COVID-19. Researchers sorted participants into cohorts using their self-reported clinical history. CDR1 and CDR2 from the germline V gene are MNHEY and SMNVEV (reference sequence). The length of the CDR3 is 14 residues. The V and J ends lost 6 bases and 0 bases, in that order; junction bases with no gene match: 4. Study processing details: Reference gene primer amplification in the assay estimated nucleated cell counts. Produced via immunoSEQ multiplex PCR; TCRdb's table is partial and in-frame only. V and J calls and clone size follow that table, whereas D and trimming were derived from the DNA. The sample holds about 160,000 clones, approximately 87% seen once.

The sample taken for sequencing was PBMCs or T cells enriched from blood (not recorded which). This chain connects TRBV27 to TRBJ1-2; 7 positions match TRBD1. The TCR sequence derives from a woman in her fifties or sixties who had recovered from COVID-19. This CDR3 is CASSDRVANYGYTF. DNA of the CDR3: TGTGCCAGCAGCGACAGGGTCGCTAACTATGGCTACACCTTC.